This TCR beta chain originates from a study of blood T cell repertoires in COVID-19. Overall study context: The samples span acute and convalescent COVID-19 from the United States, Italy and Spain. From T cells, B-cell-depleted T cells, or PBMCs came the material, which was cDNA or gDNA.

As processed by the authors: By means of reference gene primer amplification, nucleated cell counts were estimated. The method was immunoSEQ multiplex PCR; TCRdb's version includes in-frame clones alone and lacks a portion of them. The V and J calls and clone size were taken over from that table, and D and trimming were inferred from the DNA. The data contain 440,000 or so clones, roughly 90% of them singletons. V lost 6 bases and J 3 bases, leaving 14 bases between the germline ends. Looked up from germline, CDR1 is LNHDA and CDR2 is SQIVND (reference sequence). This CDR3 spans 14 amino acids. Seattle enrolled patients during active infection and tracked them longitudinally.

Sequencing was carried out using peripheral blood. The clonotype comes from a woman in her 40s with COVID-19, enrolled during active disease. The V call is TRBV19, the J call TRBJ1-2, with no clear D. CDR3 sequence: CASSLYSSDYGYTF. The CDR3 nucleotides are TGTGCCAGTAGCCTCTATAGTTCGGACTATGGCTACACCTTC.